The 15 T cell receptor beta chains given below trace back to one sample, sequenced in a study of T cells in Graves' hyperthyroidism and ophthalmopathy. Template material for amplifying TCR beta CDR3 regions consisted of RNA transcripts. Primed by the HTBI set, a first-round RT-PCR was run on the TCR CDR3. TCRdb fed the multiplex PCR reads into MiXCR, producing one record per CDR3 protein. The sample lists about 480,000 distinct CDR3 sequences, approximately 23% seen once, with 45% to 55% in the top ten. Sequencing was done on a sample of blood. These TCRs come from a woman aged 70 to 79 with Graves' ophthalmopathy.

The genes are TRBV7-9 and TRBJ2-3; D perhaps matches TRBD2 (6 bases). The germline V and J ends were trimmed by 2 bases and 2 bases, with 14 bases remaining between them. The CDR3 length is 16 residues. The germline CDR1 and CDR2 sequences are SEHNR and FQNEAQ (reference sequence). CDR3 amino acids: CASSLRGGQITDTQYF. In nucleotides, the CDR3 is TGTGCCAGCAGCTTACGTGGAGGGCAGATCACAGATACGCAGTATTTT.

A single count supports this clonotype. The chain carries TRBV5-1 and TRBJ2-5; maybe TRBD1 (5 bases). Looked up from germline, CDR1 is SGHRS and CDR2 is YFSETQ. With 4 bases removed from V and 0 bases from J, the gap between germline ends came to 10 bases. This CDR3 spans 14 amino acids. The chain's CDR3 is CASSRQGHQETQYF. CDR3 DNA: TGCGCCAGCAGCCGTCAGGGCCACCAAGAGACCCAGTACTTC.

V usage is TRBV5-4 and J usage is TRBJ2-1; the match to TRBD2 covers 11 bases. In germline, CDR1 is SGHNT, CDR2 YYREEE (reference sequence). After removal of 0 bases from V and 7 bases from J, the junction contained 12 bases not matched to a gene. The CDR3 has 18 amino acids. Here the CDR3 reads CASSLATGTSGLYNEQFF. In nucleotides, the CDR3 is TGTGCCAGCAGCTTGGCAACTGGGACTAGCGGACTTTATAATGAGCAGTTCTTC.

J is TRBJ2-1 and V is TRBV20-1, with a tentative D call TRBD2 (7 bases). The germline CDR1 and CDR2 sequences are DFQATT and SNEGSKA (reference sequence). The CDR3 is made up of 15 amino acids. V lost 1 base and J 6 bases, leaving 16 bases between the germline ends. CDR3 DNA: TGCAGTGCTAGAGGGACAGCGGGACTGGGCAATGAGCAGTTCTTC. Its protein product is CSARGTAGLGNEQFF.

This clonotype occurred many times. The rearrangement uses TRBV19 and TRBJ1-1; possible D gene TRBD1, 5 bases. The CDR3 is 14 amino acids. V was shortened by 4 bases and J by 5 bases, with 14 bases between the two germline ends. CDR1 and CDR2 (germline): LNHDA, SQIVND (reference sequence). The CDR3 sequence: CASSKARKGTEAFF. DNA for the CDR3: TGTGCCAGTAGTAAGGCCAGAAAGGGGACTGAAGCTTTCTTT.

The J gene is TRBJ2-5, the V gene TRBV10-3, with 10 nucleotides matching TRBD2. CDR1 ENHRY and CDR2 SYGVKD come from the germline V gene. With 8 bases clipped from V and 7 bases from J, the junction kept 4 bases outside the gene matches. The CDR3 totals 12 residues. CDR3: CAISEREGTQYF. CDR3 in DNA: TGTGCCATCTCGGAGCGGGAGGGGACCCAGTACTTC.

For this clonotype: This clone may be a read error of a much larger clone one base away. CDR3 residues: CASCSGQIYGYTF. The CDR3 DNA follows: TGTGCCAGCTGTTCGGGACAGATCTATGGCTACACCTTC. This chain uses TRBV28 with TRBJ1-2; 7 nucleotides align to TRBD1. This CDR3 is 13 amino acids long. CDR1 and CDR2 (germline): MDHEN, SYDVKM. Trimming removed 8 bases from V and 4 bases from J; junction bases left unmatched: 7.

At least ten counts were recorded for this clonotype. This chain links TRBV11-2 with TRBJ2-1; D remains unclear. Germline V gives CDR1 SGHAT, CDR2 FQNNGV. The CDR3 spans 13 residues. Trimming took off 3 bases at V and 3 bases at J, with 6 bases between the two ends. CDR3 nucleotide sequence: TGTGCCAGCAGCTTGGTGGGCTACAATGAGCAGTTCTTC. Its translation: CASSLVGYNEQFF.

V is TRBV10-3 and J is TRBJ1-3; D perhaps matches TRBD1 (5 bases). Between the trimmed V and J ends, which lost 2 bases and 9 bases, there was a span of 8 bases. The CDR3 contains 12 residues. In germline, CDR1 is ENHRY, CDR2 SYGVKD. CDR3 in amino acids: CAISEAGLTIYF. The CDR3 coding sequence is TGTGCCATCAGTGAGGCAGGGCTCACCATATATTTT.

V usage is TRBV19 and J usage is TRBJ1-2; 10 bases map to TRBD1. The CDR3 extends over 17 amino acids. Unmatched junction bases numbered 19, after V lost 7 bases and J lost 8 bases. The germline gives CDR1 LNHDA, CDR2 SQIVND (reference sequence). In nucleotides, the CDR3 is TGTGCCAGTACCCAAGCGCAGGGACAGGGGATTGCGCGAGGCTACACCTTC. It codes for CASTQAQGQGIARGYTF.

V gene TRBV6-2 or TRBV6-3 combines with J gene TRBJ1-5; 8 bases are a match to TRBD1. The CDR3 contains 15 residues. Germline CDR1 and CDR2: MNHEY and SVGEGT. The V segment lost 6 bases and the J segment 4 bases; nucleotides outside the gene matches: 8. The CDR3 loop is CASRLQGVVNQPQHF. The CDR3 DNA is TGTGCCAGCAGACTACAGGGGGTCGTTAATCAGCCCCAGCATTTT.

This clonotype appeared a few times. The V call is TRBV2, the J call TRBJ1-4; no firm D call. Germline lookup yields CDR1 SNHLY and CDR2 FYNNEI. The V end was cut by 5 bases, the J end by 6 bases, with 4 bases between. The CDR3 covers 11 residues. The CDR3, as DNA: TGTGCCAGCAGTCCCTATGAAAAACTGTTTTTT. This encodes CASSPYEKLFF.

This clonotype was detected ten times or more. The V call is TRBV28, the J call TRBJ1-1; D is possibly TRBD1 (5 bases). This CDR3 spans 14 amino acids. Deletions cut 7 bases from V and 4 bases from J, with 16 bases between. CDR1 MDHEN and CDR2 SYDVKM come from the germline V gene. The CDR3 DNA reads TGTGCCAGCAACGGACGGGGGTGGGGCACTGAAGCTTTCTTT. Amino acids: CASNGRGWGTEAFF. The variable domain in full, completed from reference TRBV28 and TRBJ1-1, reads DVKVTQSSRYLVKRTGEKVFLECVQDMDHENMFWYRQDPGLGLRLIYFSYDVKMKEKGDIPEGYSVSREKKERFSLILESASTNQTSMYLCASNGRGWGTEAFFGQGTRLTVV.

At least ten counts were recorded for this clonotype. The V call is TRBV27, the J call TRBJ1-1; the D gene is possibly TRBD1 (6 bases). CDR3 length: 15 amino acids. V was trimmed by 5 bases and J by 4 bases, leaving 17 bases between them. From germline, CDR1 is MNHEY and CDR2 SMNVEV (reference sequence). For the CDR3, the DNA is TGTGCCAGCAGTAGTCAACAGGGATATGGCACTGAAGCTTTCTTT. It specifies CASSSQQGYGTEAFF.

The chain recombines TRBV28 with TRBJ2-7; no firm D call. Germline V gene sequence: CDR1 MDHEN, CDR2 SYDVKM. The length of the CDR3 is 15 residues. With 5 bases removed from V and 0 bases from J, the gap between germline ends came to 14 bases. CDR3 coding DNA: TGTGCCAGCAGTACCGTTGGCAGATCCTCCTACGAGCAGTACTTC. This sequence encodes CASSTVGRSSYEQYF. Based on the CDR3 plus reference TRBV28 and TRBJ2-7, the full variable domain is DVKVTQSSRYLVKRTGEKVFLECVQDMDHENMFWYRQDPGLGLRLIYFSYDVKMKEKGDIPEGYSVSREKKERFSLILESASTNQTSMYLCASSTVGRSSYEQYFGPGTRLTVT.